Below, 19 T cell receptor beta chains from the same sample are listed, as sequenced in a study of blood T cell repertoires in COVID-19. Some clones are missing from TCRdb's copy, which holds only in-frame ones; the method was immunoSEQ multiplex PCR. The table records fewer than 300,000 clones, roughly 80% of them present only once. The specimen was PBMCs or T cells enriched from blood (not recorded which). These receptors originate from a middle-aged man who had been exposed to COVID-19.

The chain has TRBV6-4 and TRBJ1-2; maybe TRBD1 (6 bases). The V gene lost 5 bases and the J gene lost 5 bases, with 12 bases spanning the gap. There are 13 residues in the CDR3. The germline V gene has CDR1 MRHNA and CDR2 SNTAGT. The CDR3 nucleotides are TGTGCCAGCAGTACCAATACAGGGTATGGCTACACCTTC. Translating gives CASSTNTGYGYTF.

The V call is TRBV6-6, the J call TRBJ1-2; 10 bases match TRBD1. Germline CDR1 is MNHNY and CDR2 is SVGAGI (reference sequence). The CDR3 is made up of 14 amino acids. The trim removed 10 bases at V and 7 bases at J, leaving 12 bases unmatched. The chain's CDR3 is CAIRDRGPLGGYTF. The CDR3 bases are TGTGCCATCCGGGACAGGGGCCCTCTCGGTGGCTACACCTTC.

The CDR3 DNA reads as TGTGCCTGGACTAGCGGGAGTTGGGAGACCCAGTACTTC. Encoded protein: CAWTSGSWETQYF. The chain has TRBV30 and TRBJ2-5; 10 bases match TRBD2. In germline, CDR1 is GTSNPN, CDR2 SVGIG (reference sequence). V lost 4 bases, J lost 5 bases, and 4 bases stayed unmatched. The CDR3 is made up of 13 amino acids. Full variable domain (missing parts from reference TRBV30 and TRBJ2-5): SQTIHQWPATLVQPVGSPLSLECTVEGTSNPNLYWYRQAAGRGLQLLFYSVGIGQISSEVPQNLSASRPQDRQFILSSKKLLLSDSGFYLCAWTSGSWETQYFGPGTRLLVL.

The J gene is TRBJ1-2, the V gene TRBV30; TRBD1 aligns across 7 bases. V trimming: 3 bases; J trimming: 1 base; junction bases outside the gene matches: 14. This CDR3 region has 17 residues. CDR1 GTSNPN and CDR2 SVGIG come from the germline V gene (reference sequence). CDR3 sequence reads: CAWSAPVTGPNNYGYTF. In DNA, the CDR3 is TGTGCCTGGAGCGCCCCGGTGACAGGGCCAAATAACTATGGCTACACCTTC. The full variable domain, completed using reference TRBV30 and TRBJ1-2, is SQTIHQWPATLVQPVGSPLSLECTVEGTSNPNLYWYRQAAGRGLQLLFYSVGIGQISSEVPQNLSASRPQDRQFILSSKKLLLSDSGFYLCAWSAPVTGPNNYGYTFGSGTRLTVV.

The chain combines TRBV30 with TRBJ2-3; TRBD2 is a possible D gene (6 bases). CDR3 length: 11 residues. Looked up from germline, CDR1 is GTSNPN and CDR2 is SVGIG (reference sequence). V lost 5 bases and J lost 3, with 6 bases in between. The CDR3 here is CAWRGTDTQYF. The DNA of the CDR3 is TGTGCCTGGCGGGGGACAGATACGCAGTATTTT.

The chain has TRBV12-3 or TRBV12-4 and TRBJ2-3, with a possible D match to TRBD1 (5 bases). The CDR3 spans 12 residues. V was trimmed by 6 bases and J by 6 bases, leaving 10 bases between them. The chain's CDR3 is CASSPQGDTQYF. DNA for the CDR3: TGTGCCAGCAGCCCCCAGGGCGATACGCAGTATTTT.

This rearrangement joins TRBV30 to TRBJ1-6; 7 nucleotides agree with TRBD1. From germline, CDR1 is GTSNPN and CDR2 SVGIG (reference sequence). With 5 bases clipped from V and 9 bases from J, the junction kept 7 bases outside the gene matches. The CDR3 spans 13 residues. CDR3 sequence (DNA): TGTGCCTGGGCGACCAGGGGGACTTCACCCCTCCACTTT. Its translation is CAWATRGTSPLHF. Full variable domain (outside the CDR3, taken from reference TRBV30 and TRBJ1-6): SQTIHQWPATLVQPVGSPLSLECTVEGTSNPNLYWYRQAAGRGLQLLFYSVGIGQISSEVPQNLSASRPQDRQFILSSKKLLLSDSGFYLCAWATRGTSPLHFGNGTRLTVT.

The count of this clone is one. V and J are TRBV7-9 and TRBJ2-1, with D maybe TRBD1 (5 bases). This CDR3 region has 13 residues. V gave up 1 base and J gave up 13 bases, with 14 bases separating them. Germline-derived CDR1 and CDR2 are SEHNR and FQNEAQ (reference sequence). In DNA, the CDR3 is TGTGCCAGCAGCTTAGGACAGCAGGAGTATCAGTTCTTC. Translated, it gives CASSLGQQEYQFF. Full variable domain (remainder filled in from reference TRBV7-9 and TRBJ2-1): DTGVSQNPRHKITKRGQNVTFRCDPISEHNRLYWYRQTLGQGPEFLTYFQNEAQLEKSRLLSDRFSAERPKGSFSTLEIQRTEQGDSAMYLCASSLGQQEYQFFGPGTRLTVL.

This clone was seen only once. This chain links TRBV7-9 with TRBJ2-7; D possibly corresponds to TRBD1 (6 bases). Trimming took off 10 bases at V and 10 bases at J, with 23 bases between the two ends. The germline V gene has CDR1 SEHNR and CDR2 FQNEAQ (reference sequence). The CDR3 sequence is 13 residues long. DNA of the CDR3: TGTGCCACGAATAACAGGGACCCTTGGGATCAGTACTTC. Protein: CATNNRDPWDQYF.

The genes are TRBV20-1 and TRBJ1-1; D may be TRBD1 (5 bases). The V and J ends lost 3 bases and 6 bases respectively, with 17 bases between them. Germline values: CDR1 DFQATT, CDR2 SNEGSKA (reference sequence). CDR3 length: 14 amino acids. The CDR3 loop is CSASPVGGRAEAFF. CDR3 in DNA: TGCAGTGCTAGTCCGGTCGGGGGGAGGGCTGAAGCTTTCTTT.

J is TRBJ2-4 and V is TRBV27; D unresolved. The CDR3 totals 14 residues. Germline V gene sequence: CDR1 MNHEY, CDR2 SMNVEV (reference sequence). V was pared by 3 bases and J by 0 bases, with 6 bases between. The CDR3, as DNA: TGTGCCAGCAGTTTCGCAGAAGCCAAAAACATTCAGTACTTC. It encodes CASSFAEAKNIQYF.

The chain has TRBV5-4 and TRBJ2-1, with 11 positions matching TRBD2. This CDR3 region has 15 residues. Germline loops: CDR1 SGHNT, CDR2 YYREEE (reference sequence). V lost 4 bases to trimming and J lost 15 bases; unmatched junction nucleotides: 15. The CDR3 protein is CASSPRGTSGSTSFF. CDR3 nucleotides: TGTGCCAGCAGCCCCCGGGGGACTAGCGGTTCAACTTCGTTCTTC.

This clone has just a few counts. The J gene is TRBJ2-1, the V gene TRBV6-1; TRBD2 might be the D (5 bases). Per the germline V gene, CDR1 is MNHNS and CDR2 is SASEGT. The CDR3 covers 15 residues. Trimming took off 3 bases at V and 7 bases at J, with 16 bases between the two ends. CDR3 in DNA: TGTGCCAGCAGTGAGCTCTGGGTTCGGGGTAATGAGCAGTTCTTC. It yields the protein CASSELWVRGNEQFF.

This chain's CDR3 is CASSRRLAGVAVGAQYF. CDR3 nucleotides: TGCGCCAGCAGCCGTCGACTAGCGGGAGTTGCCGTGGGGGCCCAGTACTTC. This chain connects TRBV5-1 to TRBJ2-5, with 12 bases matching TRBD2. This CDR3 spans 17 amino acids. The J segment lost 9 bases and the V segment lost 4 bases, leaving 16 bases of the junction unmatched. Germline V CDR1 and CDR2: SGHRS, YFSETQ.

Remarks on this clone: The junction does not match germline at one end; this may be a read error. The chain uses TRBV7-7 and TRBJ2-1, with 9 bases that match TRBD2. The CDR3 is 15 residues long. The germline CDR1 and CDR2 sequences are SSHAT and FNYEAQ (reference sequence). The CDR3 loop is CASSLSSGAYNEQFF. The CDR3 nucleotides are TGTGCTAGCAGTCTTTCTAGCGGGGCCTACAATGAGCAGTTCTTC.

The chain links TRBV27 to TRBJ1-1, with TRBD1 matching 8 bases. This CDR3 contains 15 residues. Unmatched junction bases numbered 8, after V lost 5 bases and J lost 3 bases. Germline V gene lookup returns CDR1 MNHEY and CDR2 SMNVEV (reference sequence). This chain's CDR3 is CASSPGGGDHTEAFF. The CDR3, as DNA: TGTGCCAGCAGTCCAGGGGGCGGGGACCACACTGAAGCTTTCTTT.

The sample holds a few counts of this clone. The V call is TRBV6-5, the J call TRBJ1-5; D might be TRBD1 (5 bases). Germline V CDR1 and CDR2: MNHEY, SVGAGI. V was clipped by 6 bases and J by 5 bases, with 17 bases between them. The CDR3 length is 15 residues. The CDR3, as DNA: TGTGCCAGCAGCCCCAGGACACCAAGAGATCAGCCCCAGCATTTT. This sequence encodes CASSPRTPRDQPQHF.

The V gene is TRBV5-1, the J gene TRBJ2-2; possible D gene TRBD2, 6 bases. V shed 0 bases and J shed 13 bases, with 10 bases lying between them. Per germline, CDR1 SGHRS and CDR2 YFSETQ. This CDR3 comprises 12 residues. The CDR3 here is CASSLAQEGLFF. The CDR3 DNA follows: TGCGCCAGCAGCTTGGCCCAGGAGGGGCTGTTTTTT.

This clone has only a few counts. The rearrangement joins TRBV11-3 to TRBJ1-1, with no clear D. The CDR3 covers 14 residues. Between the trimmed V and J ends, which lost 5 bases and 6 bases, there was a span of 16 bases. Germline-derived CDR1 and CDR2 are SGHNT and YENEEA. The CDR3 sequence: CASSPTRGSSEAFF. The CDR3 bases are TGTGCCAGCAGCCCCACTCGTGGGAGCTCTGAAGCTTTCTTT.